Given below is one T cell receptor (beta chain) in context. In blood CD8+ and CD4+ T cells, TCR beta underwent sequencing. The RNA, about 0.5 to 1 ug, was put through reverse transcription using random hexamers. immunoSEQ multiplex PCR amplified TCR beta CDR3 across 54 Vbeta, 13 Jbeta. One entry per CDR3 protein results from TCRdb running MiXCR on the immunoSEQ multiplex PCR reads. The table has tens of thousands of distinct CDR3 sequences, about 92% seen once; the top ten hold less than 0.35%. This record comes from a study of CD8 T cells in Susac syndrome. From germline, CDR1 is SEHNR and CDR2 FQNEAQ (reference sequence). CDR3 length: 13 residues. V dropped 6 bases and J dropped 5 bases, with 13 bases sitting between them.

This sequence joins TRBV7-9 and TRBJ1-1; the D is unclear. This clonotype was sampled from a human donor in good health. The sequenced sample consisted of CD8+ T cells from PBMCs. CDR3: CASRTGSRTEAFF. In DNA form, the CDR3 reads TGTGCCAGCAGAACGGGCAGCAGAACTGAAGCTTTCTTT.